This T cell receptor beta chain was sequenced for a study of circulating CD8 cells and anti-PD-1 response in melanoma. About the study: Anti-PD-1 was first-line therapy for about 55% of the 13 patients.

Concerning this clonotype: An end of the junction differs from the germline gene, which may be a read error.

From germline, CDR1 is LNHDA and CDR2 SQIVND (reference sequence). There are 13 residues in the CDR3. Using 15 ng of total RNA, TCR libraries were made with the QIAseq Immune Repertoire TCR panel. TCRdb itself ran the reads through MiXCR, one entry per CDR3 protein. This sample has 950 to 1,500 distinct CDR3 sequences, with around 6.4% found just once. Live CD3+CD8+TCRalphabeta+ cells were sorted into four subsets by PD-1 and/or TIGIT. The chain joins TRBV19 to TRBJ2-5; the D is unclear. The origin of this receptor is a human donor with melanoma. The sequenced sample was CD8+ T cells from PBMCs, obtained at baseline or after one month of anti-PD-1 therapy (not recorded which). The CDR3: CASSIGQQETQNF. The CDR3 coding sequence is TGTGCCAGTAGTATTGGCCAGCAAGAGACCCAGAACTTC.